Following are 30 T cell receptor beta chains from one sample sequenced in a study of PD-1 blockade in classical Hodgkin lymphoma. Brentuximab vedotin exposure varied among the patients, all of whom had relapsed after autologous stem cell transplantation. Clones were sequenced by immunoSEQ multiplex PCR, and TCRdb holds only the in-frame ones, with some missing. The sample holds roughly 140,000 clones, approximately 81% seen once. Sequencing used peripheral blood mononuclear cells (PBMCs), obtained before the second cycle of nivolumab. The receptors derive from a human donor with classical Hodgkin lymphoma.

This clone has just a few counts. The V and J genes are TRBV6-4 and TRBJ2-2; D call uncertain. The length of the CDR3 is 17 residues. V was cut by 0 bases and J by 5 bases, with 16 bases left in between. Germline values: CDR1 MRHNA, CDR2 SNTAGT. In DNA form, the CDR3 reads TGTGCCAGCAGTGACTCGATAGGGAAGGAATTGACCGGGGAGCTGTTTTTT. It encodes CASSDSIGKELTGELFF.

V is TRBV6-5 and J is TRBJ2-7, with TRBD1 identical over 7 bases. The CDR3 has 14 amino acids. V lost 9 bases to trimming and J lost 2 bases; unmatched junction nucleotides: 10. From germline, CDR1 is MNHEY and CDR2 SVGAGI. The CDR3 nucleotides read TGTGCCAGTCGCTCGACAGGGTTAACCTACGAGCAGTACTTC. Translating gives CASRSTGLTYEQYF.

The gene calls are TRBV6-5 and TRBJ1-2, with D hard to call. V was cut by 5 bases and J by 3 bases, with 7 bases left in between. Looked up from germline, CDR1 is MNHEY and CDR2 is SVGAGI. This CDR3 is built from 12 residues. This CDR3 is CASSRTDYGYTF. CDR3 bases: TGTGCCAGCAGTCGGACGGACTATGGCTACACCTTC.

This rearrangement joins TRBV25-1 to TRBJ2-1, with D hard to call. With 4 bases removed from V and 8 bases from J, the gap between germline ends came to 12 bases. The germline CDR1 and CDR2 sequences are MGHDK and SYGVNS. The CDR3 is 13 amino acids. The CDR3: CASSGSHRHEQFF. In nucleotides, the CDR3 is TGTGCCAGCAGTGGGTCTCATCGTCATGAGCAGTTCTTC.

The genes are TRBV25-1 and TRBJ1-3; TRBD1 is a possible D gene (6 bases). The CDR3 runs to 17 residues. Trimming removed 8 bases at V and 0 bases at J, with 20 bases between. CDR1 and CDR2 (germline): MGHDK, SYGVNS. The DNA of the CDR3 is TGTGCCAGCCACGAGGGGGAGATGGGTATCTCTGGAAACACCATATATTTT. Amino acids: CASHEGEMGISGNTIYF.

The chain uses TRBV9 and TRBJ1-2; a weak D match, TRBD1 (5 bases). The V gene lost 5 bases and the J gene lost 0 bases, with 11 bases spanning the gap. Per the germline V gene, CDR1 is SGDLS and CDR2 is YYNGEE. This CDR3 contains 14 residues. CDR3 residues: CASSPQGANYGYTF. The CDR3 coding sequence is TGTGCCAGCAGTCCTCAGGGAGCTAACTATGGCTACACCTTC.

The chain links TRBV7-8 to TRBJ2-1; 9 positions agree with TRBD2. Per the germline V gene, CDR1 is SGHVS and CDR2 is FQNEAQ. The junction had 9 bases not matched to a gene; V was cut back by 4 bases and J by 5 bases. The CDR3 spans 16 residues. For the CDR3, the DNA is TGTGCCAGCAGCTCATCCAGAAGCGGGAGGAACAATGAGCAGTTCTTC. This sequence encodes CASSSSRSGRNNEQFF. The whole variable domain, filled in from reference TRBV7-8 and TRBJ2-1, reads GAGVSQSPRYKVAKRGQDVALRCDPISGHVSLFWYQQALGQGPEFLTYFQNEAQLDKSGLPSDRFFAERPEGSVSTLKIQRTQQEDSAVYLCASSSSRSGRNNEQFFGPGTRLTVL.

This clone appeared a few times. CDR3 DNA: TGTGCCAGCACAGCAGGGGGACTAGCGGGTATCACCTACGAGCAGTACTTC. It specifies CASTAGGLAGITYEQYF. The chain carries TRBV5-4 and TRBJ2-7; TRBD2 matches at 12 bases. This CDR3 contains 17 residues. Germline V lookup: CDR1 SGHNT, CDR2 YYREEE (reference sequence). The V and J ends lost 6 bases and 2 bases, in that order; junction bases with no gene match: 12.

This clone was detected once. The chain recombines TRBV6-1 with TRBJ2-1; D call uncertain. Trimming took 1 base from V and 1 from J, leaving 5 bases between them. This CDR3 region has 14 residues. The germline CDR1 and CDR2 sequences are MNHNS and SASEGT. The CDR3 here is CASSEGRSYNEQFF. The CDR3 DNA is TGTGCCAGCAGTGAAGGGCGGTCCTACAATGAGCAGTTCTTC.

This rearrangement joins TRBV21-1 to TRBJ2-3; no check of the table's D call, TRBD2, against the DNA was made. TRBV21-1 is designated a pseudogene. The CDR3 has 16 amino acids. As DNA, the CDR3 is TGTGCCAGCAGCAAAGCGGAGCGGGAGAGGGTAGATACGCAGTATTTT. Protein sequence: CASSKAERERVDTQYF.

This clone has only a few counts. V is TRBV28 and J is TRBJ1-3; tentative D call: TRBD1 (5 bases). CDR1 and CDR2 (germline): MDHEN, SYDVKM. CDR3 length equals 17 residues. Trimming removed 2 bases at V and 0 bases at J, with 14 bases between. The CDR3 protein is CASSLEGQALSGNTIYF. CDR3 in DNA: TGTGCCAGCAGTTTAGAGGGGCAGGCCCTCTCTGGAAACACCATATATTTT.

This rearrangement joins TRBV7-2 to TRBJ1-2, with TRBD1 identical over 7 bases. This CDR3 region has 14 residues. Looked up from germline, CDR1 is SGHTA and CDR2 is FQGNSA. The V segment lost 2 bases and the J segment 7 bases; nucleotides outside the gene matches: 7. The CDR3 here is CASSLTETGLGYTF. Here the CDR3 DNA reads TGTGCCAGCAGCTTAACTGAGACAGGGCTTGGCTACACCTTC.

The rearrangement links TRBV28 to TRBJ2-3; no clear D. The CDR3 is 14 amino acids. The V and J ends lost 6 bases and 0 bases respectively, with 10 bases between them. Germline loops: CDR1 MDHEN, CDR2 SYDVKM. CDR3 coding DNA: TGTGCCAGCAGCTTACCTACTAGCACAGATACGCAGTATTTT. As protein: CASSLPTSTDTQYF.

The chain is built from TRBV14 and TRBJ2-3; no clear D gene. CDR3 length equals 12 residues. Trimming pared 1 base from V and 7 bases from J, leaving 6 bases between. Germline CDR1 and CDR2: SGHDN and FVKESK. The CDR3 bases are TGTGCCAGCAGCCAAGGGATGTATACGCAGTATTTT. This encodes CASSQGMYTQYF.

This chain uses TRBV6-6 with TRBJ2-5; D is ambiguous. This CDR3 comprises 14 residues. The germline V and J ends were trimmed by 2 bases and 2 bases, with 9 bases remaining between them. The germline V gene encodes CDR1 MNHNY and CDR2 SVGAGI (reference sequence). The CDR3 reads CASSYGRAQETQYF. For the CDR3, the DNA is TGTGCCAGCAGTTACGGTAGGGCACAAGAGACCCAGTACTTC.

The CDR3 nucleotides read TGTGCCAGCCGAACTAGCTCCTATAATTCACCCCTCCACTTT. Amino acids: CASRTSSYNSPLHF. The genes are TRBV19 and TRBJ1-6; D is unresolved. Germline assignment: CDR1 LNHDA and CDR2 SQIVND (reference sequence). Trimming took off 9 bases at V and 0 bases at J, with 9 bases between the two ends. This CDR3 is built from 14 residues.

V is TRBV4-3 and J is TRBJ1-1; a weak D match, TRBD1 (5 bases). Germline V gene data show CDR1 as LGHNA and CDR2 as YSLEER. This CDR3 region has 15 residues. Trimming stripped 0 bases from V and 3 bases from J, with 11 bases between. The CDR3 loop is CASSQDIIGDTEAFF. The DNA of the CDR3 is TGCGCCAGCAGCCAAGATATAATAGGGGACACTGAAGCTTTCTTT.

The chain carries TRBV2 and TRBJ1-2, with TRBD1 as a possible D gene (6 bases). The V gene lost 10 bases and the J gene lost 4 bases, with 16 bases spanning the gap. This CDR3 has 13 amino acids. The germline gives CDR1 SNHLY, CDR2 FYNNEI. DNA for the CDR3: TGTGCCAAAAACAGGGTGAACGGCTATGGCTACACCTTC. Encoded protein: CAKNRVNGYGYTF.

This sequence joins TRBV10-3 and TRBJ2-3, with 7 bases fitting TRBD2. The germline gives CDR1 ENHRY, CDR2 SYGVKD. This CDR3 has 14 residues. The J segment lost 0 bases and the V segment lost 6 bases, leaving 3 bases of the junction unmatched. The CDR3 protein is CAIRGTTSTDTQYF. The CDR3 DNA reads TGTGCCATCAGAGGGACTACGAGCACAGATACGCAGTATTTT.

This chain's CDR3 is CASSAKSGVDSGNTIYF. The CDR3 bases are TGCGCCAGCAGTGCGAAGTCGGGGGTCGACTCTGGAAACACCATATATTTT. The V gene is TRBV10-1, the J gene TRBJ1-3, with D maybe TRBD1 (5 bases). Trimming shortened V by 4 bases and J by 0 bases, and 16 bases separated the two germline ends. CDR1 and CDR2 from the germline V gene are WNHNN and SYGVQD (reference sequence). This CDR3 is 17 amino acids long.

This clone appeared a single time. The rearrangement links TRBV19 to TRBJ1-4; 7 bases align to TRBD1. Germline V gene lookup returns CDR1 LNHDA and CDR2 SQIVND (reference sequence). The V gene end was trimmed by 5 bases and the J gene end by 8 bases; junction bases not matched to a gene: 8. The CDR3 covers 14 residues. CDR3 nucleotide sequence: TGTGCCAGTAGTGTACCCTGGGACAGAGAAAAACTGTTTTTT. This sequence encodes CASSVPWDREKLFF.

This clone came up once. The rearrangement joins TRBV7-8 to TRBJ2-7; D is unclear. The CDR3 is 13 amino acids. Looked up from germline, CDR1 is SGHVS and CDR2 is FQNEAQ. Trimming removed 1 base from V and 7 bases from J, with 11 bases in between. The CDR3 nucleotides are TGTGCCAGCAGCTTAGAGCCAATGGGAGAGCAGTACTTC. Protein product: CASSLEPMGEQYF.

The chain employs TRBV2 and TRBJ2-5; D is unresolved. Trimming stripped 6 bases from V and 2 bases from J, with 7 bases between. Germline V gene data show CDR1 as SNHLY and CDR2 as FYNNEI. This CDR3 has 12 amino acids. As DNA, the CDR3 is TGTGCCAGCAGCCTGACTCAAGAGACCCAGTACTTC. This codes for CASSLTQETQYF.

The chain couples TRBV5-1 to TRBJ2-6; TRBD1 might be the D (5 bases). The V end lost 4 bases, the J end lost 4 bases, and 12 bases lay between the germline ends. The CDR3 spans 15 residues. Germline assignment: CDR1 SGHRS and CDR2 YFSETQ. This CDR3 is CASSPRVPGANVLTF. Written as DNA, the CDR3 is TGCGCCAGCAGCCCCAGGGTTCCCGGGGCCAACGTCCTGACTTTC.

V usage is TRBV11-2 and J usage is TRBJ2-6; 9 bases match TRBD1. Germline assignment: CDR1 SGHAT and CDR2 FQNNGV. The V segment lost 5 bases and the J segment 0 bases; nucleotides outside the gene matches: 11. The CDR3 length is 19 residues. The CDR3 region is CASSQQGARRPSGANVLTF. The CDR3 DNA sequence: TGTGCCAGCAGCCAACAGGGGGCAAGGAGGCCCTCTGGGGCCAACGTCCTGACTTTC. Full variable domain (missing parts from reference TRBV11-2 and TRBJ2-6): EAGVAQSPRYKIIEKRQSVAFWCNPISGHATLYWYQQILGQGPKLLIQFQNNGVVDDSQLPKDRFSAERLKGVDSTLKIQPAKLEDSAVYLCASSQQGARRPSGANVLTFGAGSRLTVL.

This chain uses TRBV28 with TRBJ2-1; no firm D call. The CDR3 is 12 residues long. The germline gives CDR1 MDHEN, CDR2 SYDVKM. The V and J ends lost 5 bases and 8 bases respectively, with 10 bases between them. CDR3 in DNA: TGTGCCAGCAGTAACCCGGCGTATGAGCAGTTCTTC. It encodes CASSNPAYEQFF.

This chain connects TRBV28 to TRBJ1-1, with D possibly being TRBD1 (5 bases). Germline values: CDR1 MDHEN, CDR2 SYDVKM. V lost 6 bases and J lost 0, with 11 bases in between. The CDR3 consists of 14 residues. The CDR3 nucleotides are TGTGCCAGCAGCGGCGGGGGGGTGAACACTGAAGCTTTCTTT. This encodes CASSGGGVNTEAFF.

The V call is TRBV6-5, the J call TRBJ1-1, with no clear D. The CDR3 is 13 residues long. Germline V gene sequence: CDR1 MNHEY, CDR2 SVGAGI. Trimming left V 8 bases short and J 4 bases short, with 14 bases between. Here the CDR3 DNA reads TGTGCCAGCTACCCGGTATGGGGCACTGAAGCTTTCTTT. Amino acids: CASYPVWGTEAFF.

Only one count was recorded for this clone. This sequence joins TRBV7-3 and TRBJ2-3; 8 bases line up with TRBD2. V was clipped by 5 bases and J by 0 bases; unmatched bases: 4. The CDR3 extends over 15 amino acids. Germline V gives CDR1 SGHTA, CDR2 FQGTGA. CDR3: CASSPSSGSTDTQYF. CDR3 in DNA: TGTGCCAGCAGCCCATCTAGCGGGAGCACAGATACGCAGTATTTT.

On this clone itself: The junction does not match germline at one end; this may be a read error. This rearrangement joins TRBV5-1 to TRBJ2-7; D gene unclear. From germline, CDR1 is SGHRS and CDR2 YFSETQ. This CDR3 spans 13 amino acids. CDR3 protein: CASSLLRLGEQYF. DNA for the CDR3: TGTGCCAGCAGCTTGTTAAGATTAGGCGAGCAGTACTTC.